The 10 T cell receptor beta chains given below trace back to one sample, sequenced in a study of cytomegalovirus exposure and HLA in healthy donors. Using immunoSEQ multiplex PCR, the repertoire was profiled, and TCRdb retains in-frame clones only, with some absent. Among tens of thousands of clones listed, roughly 96% were seen once. The sample comprised PBMCs. The source is a man aged 18 to 35 in good health and CMV-seronegative.

The chain links TRBV5-5 to TRBJ2-3, with TRBD2 matching over 12 bases. Trimming at V came to 3 bases and at J to 6 bases, leaving 2 bases not matched to a gene. Germline V gene lookup returns CDR1 SGHKS and CDR2 YYEKEE (reference sequence). CDR3 length equals 14 residues. CDR3 protein: CASSSTSGGDTQYF. In nucleotides, the CDR3 is TGTGCCAGCAGCTCGACTAGCGGGGGTGATACGCAGTATTTT.

The sample holds one count of this clone. The chain links TRBV28 to TRBJ2-2; D not resolved. Trimming left V 2 bases short and J 1 base short, with 5 bases between. Germline CDR1 and CDR2: MDHEN and SYDVKM. The CDR3 runs 14 residues. The CDR3 protein is CASSLGWNTGELFF. The DNA of the CDR3 is TGTGCCAGCAGTTTAGGCTGGAACACCGGGGAGCTGTTTTTT.

This clone was counted a single time. This rearrangement joins TRBV6-1 to TRBJ2-3; the D is unclear. The CDR3 loop spans 13 amino acids. Trimming stripped 6 bases from V and 2 bases from J, with 9 bases between. In germline, CDR1 is MNHNS, CDR2 SASEGT. The DNA for the CDR3 is TGTGCCAGCAGAGGCGACACCACAGATACGCAGTATTTT. As protein: CASRGDTTDTQYF.

The chain employs TRBV18 and TRBJ2-5; D is unresolved. Looked up from germline, CDR1 is KGHSH and CDR2 is LQKENI. The CDR3 length is 11 residues. The V and J ends lost 2 bases and 8 bases respectively, with 6 bases between them. The CDR3 reads CASSPEETQYF. CDR3 coding DNA: TGTGCCAGCTCACCAGAGGAAACCCAGTACTTC.

The rearrangement uses TRBV9 and TRBJ2-1, with TRBD2 matching 12 bases. This CDR3 region has 17 residues. From germline, CDR1 is SGDLS and CDR2 YYNGEE. J lost 6 bases, V lost 0 bases, and 7 bases had no gene match. CDR3 sequence reads: CASSVGAMTSGSNEQFF. Written as DNA, the CDR3 is TGTGCCAGCAGCGTAGGGGCTATGACTAGCGGGAGCAATGAGCAGTTCTTC. Based on the CDR3 plus reference TRBV9 and TRBJ2-1, the full variable domain is DSGVTQTPKHLITATGQRVTLRCSPRSGDLSVYWYQQSLDQGLQFLIQYYNGEERAKGNILERFSAQQFPDLHSELNLSSLELGDSALYFCASSVGAMTSGSNEQFFGPGTRLTVL.

This chain uses TRBV5-4 with TRBJ2-3, with 9 bases that match TRBD2. Germline lookup yields CDR1 SGHNT and CDR2 YYREEE (reference sequence). This CDR3 spans 14 amino acids. V was pared by 2 bases and J by 4 bases, with 2 bases of the junction left unmatched. CDR3 residues: CASSLAGGSDTQYF. Here the CDR3 DNA reads TGTGCCAGCAGCTTAGCGGGAGGCTCAGATACGCAGTATTTT.

The V call is TRBV7-9, the J call TRBJ2-7; the match to TRBD1 covers 7 bases. V trimming: 6 bases; J trimming: 4 bases; junction bases outside the gene matches: 6. Germline V gene sequence: CDR1 SEHNR, CDR2 FQNEAQ (reference sequence). The CDR3 contains 13 residues. The CDR3 nucleotides are TGTGCCAGCAGGACAGGGATTAGGTACGAGCAGTACTTC. Translated, it gives CASRTGIRYEQYF.

The J gene is TRBJ2-3, the V gene TRBV5-4; 7 bases are shared with TRBD2. V lost 3 bases to trimming and J lost 1 base; unmatched junction nucleotides: 2. The CDR3 runs to 14 residues. Germline V CDR1 and CDR2: SGHNT, YYREEE (reference sequence). CDR3 loop: CASSSSGGTDTQYF. The CDR3 region has the DNA TGTGCCAGCAGCTCCAGCGGGGGCACAGATACGCAGTATTTT.

The rearrangement links TRBV9 to TRBJ1-4; 7 bases are shared with TRBD1. The trim removed 3 bases at V and 8 bases at J, leaving 4 bases unmatched. This CDR3 is 13 amino acids long. Germline values: CDR1 SGDLS, CDR2 YYNGEE. In DNA, the CDR3 is TGTGCCAGCAGCGCCCAGGACAGGGAAAAACTGTTTTTT. Translation: CASSAQDREKLFF.

The gene calls are TRBV6-5 and TRBJ2-3; maybe TRBD2 (6 bases). This CDR3 comprises 15 residues. Trimming removed 6 bases at V and 4 bases at J, with 17 bases between. In germline, CDR1 is MNHEY, CDR2 SVGAGI. CDR3 bases: TGTGCCAGCAGCATCACTAGCAGCTTGGCAGATACGCAGTATTTT. Encoded protein: CASSITSSLADTQYF.